This T cell receptor (beta chain) stems from a study of blood T cell repertoires in COVID-19. J was trimmed by 3 bases and V by 4 bases; bases with no gene match: 5. Germline CDR1 reads SGHAT; CDR2 reads FQNNGV. The CDR3 length is 15 residues. Method: immunoSEQ multiplex PCR; TCRdb's copy keeps in-frame clones and lacks some. Found here are about 230,000 clones, roughly 76% of them singletons; the top ten hold 7.5% to 8%. The TCR originated in a woman older than 75 with COVID-19, enrolled during active disease. The chain has TRBV11-2 and TRBJ2-7; 11 bases are a match to TRBD2. Sequenced: peripheral blood. As DNA, the CDR3 is TGTGCCAGCAGCTCGTCCGGGACTAGCGGCTACGAGCAGTACTTC. Its protein is CASSSSGTSGYEQYF.